One and the same sample provided the 16 T cell receptor beta chains below, sequenced in a study of blood T cell repertoires in COVID-19. Some clones are missing from TCRdb's copy, which holds only in-frame ones; the method was immunoSEQ multiplex PCR. In the table there are roughly 120,000 clones, about 80% of which are singletons. Material for sequencing was peripheral blood. These receptor sequences come from an elderly woman with acute or convalescent COVID-19.

V and J are TRBV6-5 and TRBJ1-5; 8 bases are shared with TRBD1. CDR3 length equals 13 residues. The junction had 5 bases not matched to a gene; V was cut back by 6 bases and J by 7 bases. CDR1 and CDR2 from the germline V gene are MNHEY and SVGAGI. CDR3 protein: CASSFDRGQPQHF. In DNA form, the CDR3 reads TGTGCCAGCAGCTTTGACAGGGGACAGCCCCAGCATTTT.

The chain is built from TRBV27 and TRBJ2-7, with D possibly being TRBD2 (6 bases). V was clipped by 3 bases and J by 3 bases, with 12 bases between them. Per germline, CDR1 MNHEY and CDR2 SMNVEV (reference sequence). The CDR3 is 14 amino acids. The CDR3, as DNA: TGTGCCAGCAGTTTTTCCGGGAGCAGCTACGAGCAGTACTTC. It yields the protein CASSFSGSSYEQYF.

This clone was seen a few times. This chain links TRBV6-5 with TRBJ2-3, with 13 nucleotides matching TRBD2. There are 14 residues in the CDR3. V lost 10 bases, J lost 5 bases, and 6 bases stayed unmatched. Looked up from germline, CDR1 is MNHEY and CDR2 is SVGAGI. CDR3 region: CATKRTSGRDTQYF. The CDR3 DNA reads as TGTGCCACTAAGAGGACTAGCGGGAGAGATACGCAGTATTTT.

The chain links TRBV3-1 (or the pseudogene TRBV3-2) to TRBJ2-5; 11 nucleotides line up with TRBD2. Trimming removed 8 bases from V and 0 bases from J; junction bases left unmatched: 2. The CDR3 extends over 14 amino acids. Per germline, CDR1 LGHDT and CDR2 YNNKEL (reference sequence). CDR3 loop: CASGGLADQETQYF. For the CDR3, the DNA is TGTGCCAGCGGGGGACTAGCGGACCAAGAGACCCAGTACTTC.

This clone was detected once. The rearrangement links TRBV3-1 (or the pseudogene TRBV3-2) to TRBJ2-1; D uncertain. The CDR3 is 14 residues long. V was cut by 1 base and J by 6 bases, with 10 bases left in between. Germline-derived CDR1 and CDR2 are LGHDT and YNNKEL (reference sequence). In DNA form, the CDR3 reads TGTGCCAGCAGCCAAGGTATGTCTCCCAATGAGCAGTTCTTC. This encodes CASSQGMSPNEQFF.

The CDR3 here is CASPGLAGGKTQYF. The CDR3 DNA follows: TGTGCCTCACCGGGACTAGCGGGAGGAAAGACCCAGTACTTC. J is TRBJ2-5 and V is TRBV30; 15 nucleotides align to TRBD2. With 7 bases clipped from V and 6 bases from J, the junction kept 6 bases outside the gene matches. The CDR3 runs to 14 residues. CDR1 is GTSNPN and CDR2 is SVGIG in the germline V gene (reference sequence).

The rearrangement joins TRBV10-3 to TRBJ2-3; D unresolved. V gave up 4 bases and J gave up 4 bases, with 3 bases separating them. The CDR3 contains 11 residues. Germline V lookup: CDR1 ENHRY, CDR2 SYGVKD. CDR3 bases: TGTGCCATCAGTGTCGCAGATACGCAGTATTTT. It codes for CAISVADTQYF.

This chain joins TRBV7-9 and TRBJ1-1; a possible D gene is TRBD1 (6 bases). Trimming cost V 5 bases and J 6 bases, with 16 bases left between them. CDR1 and CDR2 from the germline V gene are SEHNR and FQNEAQ (reference sequence). The CDR3 covers 14 residues. DNA for the CDR3: TGTGCCAGCAGCCCTCACCAGGGGACCGCTGAAGCTTTCTTT. Amino acids: CASSPHQGTAEAFF.

This chain joins TRBV7-2 and TRBJ2-1; perhaps TRBD1 as D (6 bases). This CDR3 comprises 16 residues. Between the trimmed V and J ends, which lost 4 bases and 3 bases, there was a span of 16 bases. The V gene's germline CDR1 is SGHTA and CDR2 FQGNSA. The DNA of the CDR3 is TGTGCCAGCAGCTGGGCACGGACAGCCGTCTACAATGAGCAGTTCTTC. Translating gives CASSWARTAVYNEQFF. The entire variable domain, with the rest obtained from reference TRBV7-2 and TRBJ2-1, is as follows: GAGVSQSPSNKVTEKGKDVELRCDPISGHTALYWYRQSLGQGLEFLIYFQGNSAPDKSGLPSDRFSAERTGGSVSTLTIQRTQQEDSAVYLCASSWARTAVYNEQFFGPGTRLTVL.

The CDR3 sequence is CASSLRTLYGYTF. DNA for the CDR3: TGTGCCAGCAGTTTAAGGACTTTGTATGGCTACACCTTC. The chain joins TRBV28 to TRBJ1-2; D not certain. V was pared by 2 bases and J by 5 bases, with 9 bases between. From germline, CDR1 is MDHEN and CDR2 SYDVKM. The CDR3 extends over 13 amino acids.

The J gene is TRBJ2-3, the V gene TRBV4-2, with a possible D match to TRBD2 (6 bases). In germline, CDR1 is LGHNA, CDR2 YNFKEQ. The CDR3 is made up of 21 amino acids. Between the trimmed V and J ends, which lost 0 bases and 1 base, there was a span of 26 bases. The CDR3 sequence: CASSQEASRGRLRERTDTQYF. The DNA of the CDR3 is TGTGCCAGCAGCCAAGAAGCGTCGCGGGGACGCCTCAGGGAACGCACAGATACGCAGTATTTT.

This clone was picked up a small number of times. J is TRBJ2-3 and V is TRBV5-4, with TRBD2 matching over 11 bases. CDR1 SGHNT and CDR2 YYREEE come from the germline V gene (reference sequence). The CDR3 loop spans 16 amino acids. With 3 bases clipped from V and 2 bases from J, the junction kept 5 bases outside the gene matches. Here the CDR3 reads CASSSTSGVPTDTQYF. The CDR3 nucleotides are TGTGCCAGCAGCTCGACTAGCGGGGTTCCCACAGATACGCAGTATTTT.

The genes are TRBV6-5 and TRBJ1-6; D is ambiguous. This CDR3 spans 15 amino acids. Germline V gene data show CDR1 as MNHEY and CDR2 as SVGAGI. Trimming pared 0 bases from V and 6 bases from J, leaving 9 bases between. The CDR3 nucleotides read TGTGCCAGCAGTTACTCCGGACTGTTTAATTCACCCCTCCACTTT. Amino acids: CASSYSGLFNSPLHF.

This clone was seen a few times. The chain employs TRBV4-1 and TRBJ2-1; a weak D match, TRBD2 (6 bases). Between the trimmed V and J ends, which lost 0 bases and 0 bases, there was a span of 15 bases. Germline V lookup: CDR1 MGHRA, CDR2 YSYEKL. CDR3 length: 18 residues. DNA for the CDR3: TGCGCCAGCAGCCAAGATCAGTCCCGGGGGAACTCCTACAATGAGCAGTTCTTC. Translation: CASSQDQSRGNSYNEQFF.

This clone occurred a few times. This chain links TRBV11-1 with TRBJ2-3; TRBD1 matches 9 bases. Losses at the gene ends were 3 bases for V and 0 bases for J; bases not matched to a gene: 1. The CDR3 sequence is 15 residues long. The germline gives CDR1 SGHAT, CDR2 FQDESV (reference sequence). Written as DNA, the CDR3 is TGTGCCAGCAGCTTGACAGGGGGTAGCACAGATACGCAGTATTTT. This encodes CASSLTGGSTDTQYF.

This clone was detected a few times. The chain is built from TRBV14 and TRBJ1-6, with no clear D. V gave up 3 bases and J gave up 4 bases, with 10 bases separating them. The germline V gene encodes CDR1 SGHDN and CDR2 FVKESK. There are 15 residues in the CDR3. The CDR3 DNA is TGTGCCAGCAGCCACCGGGATAGTTATAATTCACCCCTCCACTTT. Translation gives CASSHRDSYNSPLHF. The whole variable domain, filled in from reference TRBV14 and TRBJ1-6, reads EAGVTQFPSHSVIEKGQTVTLRCDPISGHDNLYWYRRVMGKEIKFLLHFVKESKQDESGMPNNRFLAERTGGTYSTLKVQPAELEDSGVYFCASSHRDSYNSPLHFGNGTRLTVT.